This TCR beta chain was identified in a study of cytomegalovirus exposure and HLA in healthy donors. The PCR ran on 60 Vbeta and 13 Jbeta primers. The assay was immunoSEQ multiplex PCR, and TCRdb's table has in-frame clones only and misses some. The sample consists of fewer than 200,000 clones, 75% of them appearing once. The receptor's source is a woman aged 50 to 60 in good health and CMV-seropositive. Sample: PBMCs.

The CDR3 coding sequence is TGTGCCAGCAGTCCCCTTGGACAAAGGGATGATGGCTACACCTTC. It encodes CASSPLGQRDDGYTF. The V gene is TRBV27, the J gene TRBJ1-2; maybe TRBD1 (5 bases). V lost 5 bases, J lost 6 bases, and 19 bases lay in between. Germline values: CDR1 MNHEY, CDR2 SMNVEV (reference sequence). The length of the CDR3 is 15 residues.